These T cell receptor beta chains were read from a single sample in a study of T cell responses to AZD1222 COVID-19 vaccine. Only in-frame clones appear in the TCRdb table, and some are missing; sequencing was by immunoSEQ multiplex PCR. The sample gives under 100,000 clones, over 80% of which show up once; approximately 15% is in the top ten. Sample: peripheral blood, taken on day 0 of AZD1222 vaccination. The receptors were gathered from an adult in good health. Both conserved end residues are part of each CDR3. A D gene is named only where the DNA matches it firmly.

D gene: TRBD1
J gene: TRBJ1-5
V gene: TRBV6-5
CDR3 protein: CATEGQGGQPQHF

D gene: -
J gene: TRBJ2-2
V gene: TRBV12-3/TRBV12-4
CDR3 protein: CASRYPTGELFF

D gene: TRBD2
J gene: TRBJ2-3
V gene: TRBV5-1
CDR3 protein: CASSLFSGTTDTQYF

D gene: TRBD1
J gene: TRBJ1-1
V gene: TRBV5-1
CDR3 protein: CASRRQGRTMNTEAFF

D gene: -
J gene: TRBJ1-2
V gene: TRBV5-6
CDR3 protein: CASSLVGAGLRGYTF

D gene: TRBD1
J gene: TRBJ1-2
V gene: TRBV25-1
CDR3 protein: CASSAMTGGDGYTF

D gene: -
J gene: TRBJ1-4
V gene: TRBV2
CDR3 protein: CASSEEGAYEKLFF

D gene: -
J gene: TRBJ1-2
V gene: TRBV6-5
CDR3 protein: CASTRGKSYGYTF

D gene: -
J gene: TRBJ2-3
V gene: TRBV18
CDR3 protein: CASSGADGGRDTQYF

D gene: -
J gene: TRBJ2-1
V gene: TRBV19
CDR3 protein: CASSGVLGESYNEQFF

D gene: -
J gene: TRBJ1-5
V gene: TRBV6-1
CDR3 protein: CASSEVTTDRPQHF

D gene: TRBD2
J gene: TRBJ2-1
V gene: TRBV27
CDR3 protein: CASSLTRGDEQFF

D gene: -
J gene: TRBJ2-7
V gene: TRBV11-1
CDR3 protein: CASSSGFAYEQYF

D gene: -
J gene: TRBJ2-3
V gene: TRBV18
CDR3 protein: CASSRIGTHTDTQYF

D gene: -
J gene: TRBJ2-7
V gene: TRBV7-8
CDR3 protein: CASRGTLRGGEQYF